This T cell receptor (beta chain) was captured in a study of cytomegalovirus exposure and HLA in healthy donors. This clone was seen only once. Its cognate antigen is unknown. Study-level points and caveats: Despite most TCR sequences being rare, some public TCRs occurred in many donors.

Germline V CDR1 and CDR2: MDHEN, SYDVKM. Trimming pared 6 bases from V and 2 bases from J, leaving 18 bases between. This CDR3 comprises 16 residues. The assay was immunoSEQ multiplex PCR, and TCRdb's table has in-frame clones only and misses some. The repertoire has about 130,000 clones, about 88% of them found once; the top ten carry about 1%. The material sequenced was PBMCs. The source of this sequence is a woman aged 18 to 35 in good health and CMV-seronegative. The V gene is TRBV28, the J gene TRBJ2-3; D unclear. The CDR3 sequence: CASSPYTAASTDTQYF. As DNA, the CDR3 is TGTGCCAGCAGCCCATATACCGCGGCCTCCACAGATACGCAGTATTTT. The variable domain in full, completed from reference TRBV28 and TRBJ2-3, reads DVKVTQSSRYLVKRTGEKVFLECVQDMDHENMFWYRQDPGLGLRLIYFSYDVKMKEKGDIPEGYSVSREKKERFSLILESASTNQTSMYLCASSPYTAASTDTQYFGPGTRLTVL.